Listed below are T cell receptor beta chains from one sample, sequenced in a study of long-term antiretroviral therapy in people with HIV. Only in-frame clones appear in the TCRdb table, and some are missing; sequencing was by immunoSEQ multiplex PCR. In the table there are around 22,000 clones, 80% to 90% of which are singletons. The source material was unsorted PBMCs, sampled 0.1 years before starting antiretroviral therapy. The source of these receptors is a man aged 18 to 35 with HIV. CDR3s include the opening cysteine and the closing phenylalanine or tryptophan. Fields, in order: D gene, V gene, J gene, clone size, CDR3 protein, CDR3 DNA. A D gene is named only where the DNA matches it firmly. The size entry is marked missing in some rows and otherwise reads once, few, many or a size class.

.	TRBV10-3	TRBJ1-2	.	CAISESARIYGYTF	TGTGCCATCAGTGAGTCTGCGAGAATCTATGGCTACACCTTC
TRBD1	TRBV27	TRBJ2-7	.	CASSPGQGTYEQYF	TGTGCCAGCAGTCCGGGACAGGGGACCTACGAGCAGTACTTC
TRBD2	TRBV28	TRBJ2-7	.	CASSFLLAGAHTYEQYF	TGTGCCAGCAGTTTCCTTCTAGCGGGAGCCCACACCTACGAGCAGTACTTC
.	TRBV6-5	TRBJ1-5	.	CATGWVPNQPQHF	TGTGCCACCGGTTGGGTCCCCAATCAGCCCCAGCATTTT
TRBD1	TRBV7-2	TRBJ2-5	.	CASSPGTGISETQYF	TGTGCCAGCAGCCCCGGGACAGGGATATCGGAGACCCAGTACTTC
TRBD2	TRBV10-3	TRBJ2-1	.	CAIKTSSGGAYNEQFF	TGTGCCATCAAAACCTCTAGCGGGGGCGCCTACAATGAGCAGTTCTTC
.	TRBV19	TRBJ2-3	medium-sized	CASSPTPGYSTDTQYF	TGTGCCAGTAGTCCTACCCCAGGGTATAGCACAGATACGCAGTATTTT
TRBD2	TRBV7-8	TRBJ2-2	.	CASSPMEAGGPPAGELFF	TGTGCCAGCAGCCCTATGGAAGCGGGGGGGCCGCCCGCCGGGGAGCTGTTTTTT
TRBD1	TRBV6-6	TRBJ2-2	.	CASTSGTAGELFF	TGTGCCAGCACTTCAGGGACAGCCGGGGAGCTGTTTTTT
.	TRBV29-1	TRBJ2-1	.	CSVGAGQGGNEQFF	TGCAGCGTGGGAGCCGGCCAGGGCGGGAATGAGCAGTTCTTC
.	TRBV28	TRBJ2-5	.	CASSRLTGNQETQYF	TGTGCCAGCAGTCGTCTTACAGGGAACCAAGAGACCCAGTACTTC